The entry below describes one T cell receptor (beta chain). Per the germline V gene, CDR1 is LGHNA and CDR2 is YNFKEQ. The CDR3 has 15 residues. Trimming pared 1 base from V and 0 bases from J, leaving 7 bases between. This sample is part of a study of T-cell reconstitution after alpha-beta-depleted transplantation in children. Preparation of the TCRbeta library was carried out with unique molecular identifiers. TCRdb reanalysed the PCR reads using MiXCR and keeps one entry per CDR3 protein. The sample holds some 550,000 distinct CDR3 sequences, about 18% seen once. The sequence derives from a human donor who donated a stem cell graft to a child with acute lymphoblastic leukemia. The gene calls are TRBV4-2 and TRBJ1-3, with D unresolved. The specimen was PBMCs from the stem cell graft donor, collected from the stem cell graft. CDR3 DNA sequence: TGTGCCAGCAGCCAAGGGCAGGACTCTGGAAACACCATATATTTT. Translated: CASSQGQDSGNTIYF.